Reported below is one T cell receptor beta chain. Sequence at one end of the junction differs from germline and may be a read error. This sample's RNA came from whole unsorted tissue. More than 3 cm separated this lung sample from the edge of the tumor. The sample originates from a study of tumor and adjacent non-tumor tissue in lung cancer. TCRbeta libraries were built with three rounds of nested PCR, modified from ARM-PCR. TCRdb called the multiplex PCR reads again in MiXCR, with one record for every CDR3 protein. Of fewer than 90,000 distinct CDR3 sequences listed, 75% to 85% were seen once; the top ten hold 20% to 25%. The CDR3 loop spans 15 amino acids. Germline V lookup: CDR1 MDHEN, CDR2 SYDVKM.

The clonotype was recovered from a woman between 45 and 60 years old with non-small cell lung cancer. The J gene is TRBJ1-5, the V gene TRBV28, with 8 bases identical to TRBD1. Sequenced: distant non-tumor lung tissue. CDR3: CASSLQQGEVQHQHF. In DNA, the CDR3 is TGTGCCAGCAGTTTACAACAGGGGGAGGTTCAGCACCAGCATTTT.